The T cell receptor beta chain under discussion was sequenced for a study of T cells of healthy individuals. CDR1 and CDR2 (germline): SNHLY, FYNNEI. With V trimmed by 0 bases and J by 3 bases, 5 bases remained unmatched. The CDR3 sequence is 16 residues long. TCRdb reprocessed the 5' RACE reads with MiXCR, giving one entry per CDR3 protein. This table holds 95,000 to 100,000 distinct CDR3 sequences, about 16% found once. The source of this sequence is a human donor in good health. The chain joins TRBV2 to TRBJ2-3; 8 bases are shared with TRBD2. The CDR3 reads CASSEALTGGTDTQYF. The CDR3 coding sequence is TGTGCCAGCAGTGAAGCGCTTACGGGGGGGACAGATACGCAGTATTTT.